This is a list of T cell receptor beta chains from one sample in a study of human T cells and chemical hapten exposure. Each CDR3 protein is one row after TCRdb ran MiXCR on the RACE reads. Of around 100,000 distinct CDR3 sequences listed, 9.5% to 12% are singletons. The sample in question was whole blood, obtained in connection with sensitization to the hapten diphenylcyclopropenone (DPC). The receptors originated from a woman in her 40s with alopecia areata. Some clones in this sample may be carry-over from other donors' samples. Each CDR3 is given with its conserved first and last residue. A D gene is named only where the DNA matches it firmly. Some rows mark clone size as missing; the rest say once, few, many or name a class of expanded clone.

v_call	clone_size	j_call	d_call	cdr3_aa	cdr3_nt
TRBV5-4	many	TRBJ1-2	-	CASSTAAGTKGYTF	TGTGCCAGCAGCACGGCGGCAGGGACTAAGGGCTACACCTTC
TRBV5-4	few	TRBJ2-3	-	CASSSLGRGSTDTQYF	TGTGCCAGCAGCTCCCTAGGTCGGGGGAGCACAGATACGCAGTATTTT
TRBV29-1	many	TRBJ2-1	TRBD2	CSVRAGLANNEQFF	TGCAGCGTGCGGGCGGGACTAGCTAACAATGAGCAGTTCTTC
TRBV4-2	-	TRBJ2-5	TRBD1	CASSQGRQGRLGETQYF	TGTGCCAGCAGCCAAGGGAGACAGGGGAGATTAGGAGAGACCCAGTACTTC
TRBV7-9	few	TRBJ1-1	-	CASSPTVGGNTEAFF	TGTGCCAGCAGCCCTACGGTAGGGGGGAACACTGAAGCTTTCTTT
TRBV7-2	-	TRBJ1-2	-	CASSLRRDPNYGYTF	TGTGCCAGCAGCTTAAGAAGGGACCCTAACTATGGCTACACCTTC
TRBV29-1	few	TRBJ1-1	-	CSVDDSMNTEAFF	TGCAGCGTTGACGACAGCATGAACACTGAAGCTTTCTTT
TRBV6-1	-	TRBJ1-5	-	CASSEGSTGQPQHF	TGTGCCAGCAGTGAAGGCTCCACTGGTCAGCCCCAGCATTTT
TRBV29-1	many	TRBJ2-5	TRBD1	CSAGQGAKETQYF	TGCAGCGCGGGACAGGGGGCAAAAGAGACCCAGTACTTC
TRBV24-1	-	TRBJ2-3	TRBD1	CATSDNRDRPSTDTQYF	TGTGCCACCAGTGATAACAGGGACAGGCCTTCCACAGATACGCAGTATTTT
TRBV12-3/TRBV12-4	-	TRBJ1-4	-	CASSFRNEKLFF	TGTGCCAGCAGTTTCCGTAATGAAAAACTGTTTTTT
TRBV4-2	-	TRBJ1-1	TRBD1	CASSPAGTVNTEAFF	TGTGCCAGCAGCCCTGCCGGGACAGTGAACACTGAAGCTTTCTTT
TRBV7-6	many	TRBJ2-5	-	CASRRGPGQETQYF	TGTGCCAGCAGACGGGGGCCGGGGCAAGAGACCCAGTACTTC
TRBV29-1	-	TRBJ2-6	-	CSVVRGTGANVLTF	TGCAGCGTTGTGCGGGGTACTGGGGCCAACGTCCTGACTTTC
TRBV12-3/TRBV12-4	few	TRBJ2-7	-	CASSFDGSREQYF	TGTGCCAGCAGTTTCGACGGGTCTCGAGAGCAGTACTTC
TRBV18	-	TRBJ1-5	TRBD1	CASSPNSGQGGNQPQHF	TGTGCCAGCTCACCAAATTCGGGACAGGGAGGGAATCAGCCTCAGCATTTT
TRBV10-3	-	TRBJ1-1	-	CAISESAFVNTEAFF	TGTGCCATCAGTGAGTCGGCGTTCGTGAACACTGAAGCTTTCTTT
TRBV3-1	many	TRBJ1-2	-	CASSQSAGGYTF	TGTGCCAGCAGCCAGTCGGCAGGAGGCTACACCTTC
TRBV5-6	many	TRBJ2-1	TRBD2	CASSGGLAADNEQFF	TGTGCCAGCAGCGGGGGACTAGCGGCCGACAATGAGCAGTTCTTC
TRBV28	many	TRBJ1-1	-	CASSATTGNTEAFF	TGTGCCAGCAGCGCCACTACAGGGAACACTGAAGCTTTCTTT
TRBV12-3/TRBV12-4	-	TRBJ1-5	-	CASSLEDQPIQPQHF	TGTGCCAGCAGTTTGGAGGACCAACCGATTCAGCCCCAGCATTTT
TRBV30	few	TRBJ2-1	-	CAWSSSSGEQFF	TGTGCCTGGAGCTCCTCCTCAGGAGAGCAGTTCTTC
TRBV6-5	-	TRBJ2-5	-	CASSYSTNPQETQYF	TGTGCCAGCAGTTACTCCACTAATCCCCAAGAGACCCAGTACTTC
TRBV15	-	TRBJ2-1	-	CATSRDPPRGYNEQFF	TGTGCCACCAGCAGAGACCCCCCCCGGGGTTACAATGAGCAGTTCTTC
TRBV4-3	-	TRBJ2-5	-	CASSQPDRSQETQYF	TGCGCCAGCAGCCAACCCGACAGGAGCCAAGAGACCCAGTACTTC
TRBV10-2	many	TRBJ2-2	TRBD2	CASSEPSGRAGELFF	TGCGCCAGCAGTGAGCCTAGCGGGAGGGCCGGGGAGCTGTTTTTT
TRBV29-1	-	TRBJ2-6	-	CSVDGGANVLTF	TGCAGCGTTGACGGTGGGGCCAACGTCCTGACTTTC